Listed below are T cell receptor beta chains from one sample, sequenced in a study of blood T cell repertoires in COVID-19. Method: immunoSEQ multiplex PCR; TCRdb's copy keeps in-frame clones and lacks some. The repertoire holds approximately 73,000 clones, more than 75% seen once, with 1.5% to 2.5% in the top ten. Sample: peripheral blood. The source is a woman aged 55-70 years with acute or convalescent COVID-19. Both conserved end residues are part of each CDR3. The D gene is left open where the match is weak. Expanded clones are given a class, and other clones once, few, many or no size at all.

clone size | J gene | V gene | D gene | CDR3 DNA | CDR3 protein
NA | TRBJ2-1 | TRBV7-6 | TRBD2 | TGTGCCAGCAGCCTAACTAGCGGGGGGGCCTATGAGCAGTTCTTC | CASSLTSGGAYEQFF
NA | TRBJ1-2 | TRBV24-1 | TRBD1 | TGTGCCACCAGTGACCCCCAGGGGGACTATGGCTACACCTTC | CATSDPQGDYGYTF
few | TRBJ1-6 | TRBV30 | NA | TGTGCCTGGAGTGGATCCGGGGTTTGGAATTCACCCCTCCACTTT | CAWSGSGVWNSPLHF
NA | TRBJ2-2 | TRBV18 | TRBD1 | TGTGCCAGCTCGCCACAGGGGACATCTAACACCGGGGAGCTGTTTTTT | CASSPQGTSNTGELFF
NA | TRBJ2-7 | TRBV7-6 | NA | TGTGCCAGCAGCTCCGGACAGACCTACGAGCAGTACTTC | CASSSGQTYEQYF
once | TRBJ2-5 | TRBV28 | NA | TGTGCCAGCAGTCGACAGCAAGAGACCCAGTACTTC | CASSRQQETQYF
once | TRBJ1-2 | TRBV6-5 | TRBD1 | TGTGCCAGCAGTTACTCGGGGCGGGGACAGCTCCCCTACACCTTC | CASSYSGRGQLPYTF
NA | TRBJ2-3 | TRBV15 | NA | TGTGCCACCAGCAGAGCAGGGAGCACAGATACGCAGTATTTT | CATSRAGSTDTQYF
NA | TRBJ1-1 | TRBV19 | TRBD1 | TGTGCCAGTAGTCCCCGGACAGGGGGCGCGAGGACTGAAGCTTTCTTT | CASSPRTGGARTEAFF
NA | TRBJ1-1 | TRBV10-3 | NA | TGTGCCATCAGTGAGTCCCCGAGTCTGGAAGCTTTCTTT | CAISESPSLEAFF
NA | TRBJ1-1 | TRBV18 | NA | TGTGCCAGCTCACCACCCGCTGGACTAAGCCGGGCTGAAGCTTTCTTT | CASSPPAGLSRAEAFF
NA | TRBJ1-2 | TRBV5-1 | TRBD1 | TGCGCCAGCAGCTTGGCCGGACAGGGCAGCGGCTACACCTTC | CASSLAGQGSGYTF
NA | TRBJ1-1 | TRBV5-1 | TRBD1 | TGCGCCAGCAGCTTGGCGGGCAGGGGGCTTACTGAAGCTTTCTTT | CASSLAGRGLTEAFF
NA | TRBJ1-2 | TRBV2 | TRBD1 | TGTGCCAGCAGAGGGACAGGGAACTATGGCTACACCTTC | CASRGTGNYGYTF
NA | TRBJ2-1 | TRBV10-3 | TRBD2 | TGTGCCATCAGTGACCAGCCGGGACTAGCGGGGGCAAAAAGGAGCTCCTACAATGAGCAGTTCTTC | CAISDQPGLAGAKRSSYNEQFF
NA | TRBJ2-7 | TRBV28 | TRBD2 | TGTGCCAGCAGTCCTCATCGACTAGCGGGTTACGAGCAGTACTTC | CASSPHRLAGYEQYF
NA | TRBJ1-1 | TRBV19 | TRBD1 | TGTGCCAGTACCCCTCCGGGACAGGGGCATATGAACACTGAAGCTTTCTTT | CASTPPGQGHMNTEAFF
NA | TRBJ2-1 | TRBV6-5 | TRBD2 | TGTGCCAGCACCTCGGGACTACCCTCCAATGAGCAGTTCTTC | CASTSGLPSNEQFF
NA | TRBJ2-4 | TRBV3-1/TRBV3-2 | NA | TGTGCCAGCAGCGGCTGGACAGAAATGCTAGCCAAAAACATTCAGTACTTC | CASSGWTEMLAKNIQYF
NA | TRBJ2-2 | TRBV21-1 | NA | TGTGCCAGCAGCAGGTGGCAGGGAACGGTTGTGGAGAACACCGGGGAGCTGTTTTTT | CASSRWQGTVVENTGELFF
NA | TRBJ2-7 | TRBV2 | NA | TGTGCCAGCAGACGCGGGATCGGGGCCTCCGAGCAGTACTTC | CASRRGIGASEQYF
NA | TRBJ2-4 | TRBV27 | TRBD2 | TGTGCCAGCAGGTCAGGGTTGGCGGGAGAGAACATTCAGTACTTC | CASRSGLAGENIQYF
once | TRBJ2-2 | TRBV2 | TRBD1 | TGTGCCAGCAGGGGACAGGGGAGTACCGGGGAGCTGTTTTTT | CASRGQGSTGELFF
once | TRBJ1-1 | TRBV6-5 | TRBD1 | TGTGCCAGCAGACCTATGGACAGGGCGGACACTGAAGCTTTCTTT | CASRPMDRADTEAFF
NA | TRBJ2-2 | TRBV19 | TRBD2 | TGTGCCGCCGAAGGACTAGCGGCTACCGGGGAGCTGTTTTTT | CAAEGLAATGELFF
NA | TRBJ2-7 | TRBV5-5 | NA | TGTGCCAGCTCTAGCGCTGCGATTGGCGAGCAGTACTTC | CASSSAAIGEQYF
NA | TRBJ2-5 | TRBV4-2 | TRBD2 | TGTGCCAGCAGCCCAAGCGGGAGCAACGGAAGGGAGACCCAGTACTTC | CASSPSGSNGRETQYF
NA | TRBJ1-2 | TRBV20-1 | TRBD1 | TGCAGTGCTAGATTACAGGGGCAGACCTTC | CSARLQGQTF
few | TRBJ1-1 | TRBV6-5 | NA | TGTGCCAGCACGTCCGGGAACACTGAAGCTTTCTTT | CASTSGNTEAFF
NA | TRBJ2-1 | TRBV5-3 | NA | TGTGCCAGAAGCCCGTGCCCGGGACTTTCATACAATGAGCAGTTCTTC | CARSPCPGLSYNEQFF
NA | TRBJ1-3 | TRBV4-1 | NA | TGCGCCAGCAGCCAAGCCAGGGACAGAAACACCATATATTTT | CASSQARDRNTIYF
NA | TRBJ1-3 | TRBV19 | TRBD1 | TGTGCCAGTAGTTCCCTCCGGAGGGGGCAAGGAAACACCATATATTTT | CASSSLRRGQGNTIYF
once | TRBJ2-3 | TRBV11-2 | TRBD2 | TGTGCCAGCAGCTTAGATCAGCCTAGCGGGGGGCTGGATACGCAGTATTTT | CASSLDQPSGGLDTQYF
NA | TRBJ2-7 | TRBV4-3 | TRBD2 | TGCGCCAGCAGCCAAGAGGTAGCGGGAGAGGTCTACGAGCAGTACTTC | CASSQEVAGEVYEQYF
few | TRBJ1-4 | TRBV5-4 | NA | TGTGCCAGCAGCTGGGACTTTAATGAAAAACTGTTTTTT | CASSWDFNEKLFF
few | TRBJ1-5 | TRBV28 | NA | TGTGCCAGCAGTTTAGAGGCTTTCGGGAATCAGCCCCAGCATTTT | CASSLEAFGNQPQHF
NA | TRBJ1-1 | TRBV7-2 | NA | TGTGCCAGCAGCTTACAGGGGCCGAGGACTGAAGCTTTCTTT | CASSLQGPRTEAFF